Shown below are 5 T cell receptor beta chains from a single sample sequenced in a study of shared clonotypes between healthy human individuals. Some clones are missing from TCRdb's copy, which holds only in-frame ones; the method was immunoSEQ multiplex PCR. The table records approximately 2.5 million clones, 93% of them present only once. Material: naive CD4+ T cells from PBMCs. As for subset: CD45RA+ positively selected. The receptors here all came from a man in his late teens or twenties in good health. Some clones in this sample may be carry-over from other donors' samples.

The chain carries TRBV5-4 and TRBJ2-2; 8 bases fit TRBD2. The CDR3 runs 16 residues. The germline V gene has CDR1 SGHNT and CDR2 YYREEE (reference sequence). With V trimmed by 0 bases and J by 1 base, 2 bases remained unmatched. CDR3: CASSLGTSRNTGELFF. The CDR3 DNA follows: TGTGCCAGCAGCTTGGGGACTAGCAGGAACACCGGGGAGCTGTTTTTT.

The sample holds a few counts of this clone. The J gene is TRBJ1-1, the V gene TRBV12-5; tentatively, D is TRBD1 (5 bases). From germline, CDR1 is LGHNT and CDR2 FRNRAP. The CDR3 has 13 residues. V lost 7 bases and J 8 bases, leaving 17 bases between the germline ends. CDR3 sequence reads: CASAPSRVGEAFF. Here the CDR3 DNA reads TGTGCTAGTGCCCCGTCCAGGGTGGGAGAAGCTTTCTTT.

The CDR3 is CAREDYGEQSRANVLTF. CDR3 nucleotide sequence: TGTGCCAGAGAGGATTATGGTGAACAAAGTCGGGCCAACGTCCTGACTTTC. This chain connects TRBV5-3 to TRBJ2-6; unclear D gene. TRBV5-3 is annotated as an ORF whose role is uncertain. With 7 bases removed from V and 5 bases from J, the gap between germline ends came to 22 bases. The CDR3 contains 17 residues.

This rearrangement joins TRBV29-1 to TRBJ2-3; D is unclear. CDR3 size: 13 residues. Trimming pared 7 bases from V and 6 bases from J, leaving 17 bases between. Germline loops: CDR1 SQVTM, CDR2 ANQGSEA. CDR3 DNA sequence: TGCAGCGCCGGCCAGATATTGGCGGATACGCAGTATTTT. Protein product: CSAGQILADTQYF.

A single count supports this clone. Here the CDR3 reads CASSPDSYNSPLHF. The CDR3 DNA is TGTGCCAGCAGTCCCGACTCCTATAATTCACCCCTCCACTTT. The rearrangement links TRBV27 to TRBJ1-6; no clear D. The CDR3 has 14 amino acids. Trimming shortened V by 5 bases and J by 0 bases, and 5 bases separated the two germline ends. The germline V gene encodes CDR1 MNHEY and CDR2 SMNVEV (reference sequence).